This is a list of T cell receptor beta chains from one sample in a study of shared T cell receptors in the human thymus. Profiled with immunoSEQ multiplex PCR; TCRdb holds only in-frame clones, not every one. The table lists 720,000 or so clones, approximately 83% of them singletons. The sample also formed part of further work on human thymus T cells.

Sequenced: thymocytes. These receptor sequences come from a girl younger than two with a congenital heart defect. Both conserved end residues are part of each CDR3. Each record gives: CDR3 length, J gene, D gene, V gene, clone size, CDR3 protein, CDR3 DNA. D genes are given only for firm matches. The size field is filled for only some rows; it gives once, few, many or a size class.

len: 13
j_gene: TRBJ1-5
d_gene: .
v_gene: TRBV25-1
abundance: .
CDR3aa: CASSGGVNQPQHF
CDR3nt: TGTGCCAGCAGCGGGGGGGTAAATCAGCCCCAGCATTTT

len: 19
j_gene: TRBJ1-4
d_gene: .
v_gene: TRBV9
abundance: .
CDR3aa: CASSSEPPLTGTTNEKLFF
CDR3nt: TGTGCCAGCTCCTCAGAGCCCCCTTTGACAGGCACAACTAATGAAAAACTGTTTTTT

len: 16
j_gene: TRBJ2-5
d_gene: TRBD1
v_gene: TRBV18
abundance: .
CDR3aa: CASSPWTGGVGETQYF
CDR3nt: TGTGCCAGCTCACCCTGGACAGGGGGCGTCGGTGAGACCCAGTACTTC

len: 16
j_gene: TRBJ2-3
d_gene: .
v_gene: TRBV4-1
abundance: .
CDR3aa: CASSQDRDTLGDTQYF
CDR3nt: TGCGCCAGCAGCCAAGATAGGGACACCTTAGGAGATACGCAGTATTTT

len: 14
j_gene: TRBJ1-6
d_gene: .
v_gene: TRBV19
abundance: .
CDR3aa: CASRNQGTNSPLHF
CDR3nt: TGTGCCAGTAGGAACCAGGGTACGAATTCACCCCTCCACTTT

len: 17
j_gene: TRBJ1-4
d_gene: TRBD1
v_gene: TRBV30
abundance: .
CDR3aa: CAWSVPGTEDRNEKLFF
CDR3nt: TGTGCCTGGAGTGTTCCCGGGACAGAGGATCGTAATGAAAAACTGTTTTTT

len: 15
j_gene: TRBJ2-1
d_gene: .
v_gene: TRBV19
abundance: .
CDR3aa: CASSMSASSYNEQFF
CDR3nt: TGTGCCAGTAGTATGTCCGCGAGCTCCTACAATGAGCAGTTCTTC

len: 16
j_gene: TRBJ2-7
d_gene: TRBD1
v_gene: TRBV4-1
abundance: .
CDR3aa: CASSQPPDRPIYEQYF
CDR3nt: TGCGCCAGCAGCCAACCCCCGGACAGGCCTATCTACGAGCAGTACTTC

len: 11
j_gene: TRBJ1-3
d_gene: .
v_gene: TRBV20-1
abundance: .
CDR3aa: CSALSGNTIYF
CDR3nt: TGCAGTGCTCTGTCTGGAAACACCATATATTTT

len: 16
j_gene: TRBJ2-7
d_gene: .
v_gene: TRBV5-5
abundance: few
CDR3aa: CASSLSLSLSSYEQYF
CDR3nt: TGTGCCAGCAGCTTGTCTCTGTCTCTCAGCTCCTACGAGCAGTACTTC

len: 15
j_gene: TRBJ2-5
d_gene: .
v_gene: TRBV6-6
abundance: .
CDR3aa: CASSPVGGRKETQYF
CDR3nt: TGTGCCAGCAGTCCCGTCGGGGGGCGGAAAGAGACCCAGTACTTC

len: 13
j_gene: TRBJ2-5
d_gene: TRBD1
v_gene: TRBV5-6
abundance: .
CDR3aa: CASTEDRVKTQYF
CDR3nt: TGTGCCAGCACCGAGGACAGGGTTAAGACCCAGTACTTC

len: 13
j_gene: TRBJ1-5
d_gene: .
v_gene: TRBV5-4
abundance: .
CDR3aa: CASSPGNHQPQHF
CDR3nt: TGTGCCAGCAGCCCCGGGAACCATCAGCCCCAGCATTTT

len: 15
j_gene: TRBJ1-3
d_gene: TRBD1
v_gene: TRBV30
abundance: .
CDR3aa: CAWISRQGVGNTIYF
CDR3nt: TGTGCCTGGATCTCGAGACAGGGAGTCGGAAACACCATATATTTT

len: 17
j_gene: TRBJ2-7
d_gene: .
v_gene: TRBV4-3
abundance: .
CDR3aa: CASSHRTGGHPSYEQYF
CDR3nt: TGCGCCAGCAGCCATCGAACCGGGGGGCACCCCTCCTACGAGCAGTACTTC

len: 16
j_gene: TRBJ1-1
d_gene: .
v_gene: TRBV6-5
abundance: .
CDR3aa: CASSYRSEVEGTEAFF
CDR3nt: TGTGCCAGCAGTTACCGCAGCGAGGTCGAGGGCACTGAAGCTTTCTTT

len: 14
j_gene: TRBJ1-5
d_gene: .
v_gene: TRBV7-2
abundance: once
CDR3aa: CASSAYRANQPQHF
CDR3nt: TGTGCCAGCAGCGCCTACAGAGCCAATCAGCCCCAGCATTTT

len: 14
j_gene: TRBJ2-3
d_gene: TRBD1
v_gene: TRBV6-5
abundance: .
CDR3aa: CASSDRGGTDTQYF
CDR3nt: TGTGCCAGCAGTGACAGGGGTGGCACAGATACGCAGTATTTT

len: 19
j_gene: TRBJ2-1
d_gene: .
v_gene: TRBV27
abundance: .
CDR3aa: CASSPRRGGPPHAFNEQFF
CDR3nt: TGTGCCAGCAGTCCCAGGAGGGGGGGGCCCCCACACGCCTTCAATGAGCAGTTCTTC

len: 17
j_gene: TRBJ2-1
d_gene: .
v_gene: TRBV14
abundance: once
CDR3aa: CASSQELTAGLLNEQFF
CDR3nt: TGTGCCAGCAGCCAAGAGCTGACAGCCGGGCTTTTAAATGAGCAGTTCTTC

len: 14
j_gene: TRBJ1-1
d_gene: .
v_gene: TRBV9
abundance: .
CDR3aa: CASSERQMNTEAFF
CDR3nt: TGTGCCAGCAGCGAAAGACAAATGAACACTGAAGCTTTCTTT

len: 14
j_gene: TRBJ1-2
d_gene: TRBD1
v_gene: TRBV25-1
abundance: .
CDR3aa: CATRSDRGNYGYTF
CDR3nt: TGTGCCACCAGATCGGACAGGGGCAACTATGGCTACACCTTC

len: 20
j_gene: TRBJ1-1
d_gene: TRBD1
v_gene: TRBV4-1
abundance: few
CDR3aa: CASSLGYARDRGRGNTEAFF
CDR3nt: TGCGCCAGCAGTCTCGGGTATGCCCGGGACAGGGGTAGGGGGAACACTGAAGCTTTCTTT

len: 15
j_gene: TRBJ2-7
d_gene: TRBD1
v_gene: TRBV6-1
abundance: .
CDR3aa: CASTELTGGLVEQYF
CDR3nt: TGTGCCAGCACCGAACTGACAGGGGGCTTGGTTGAGCAGTACTTC

len: 17
j_gene: TRBJ1-6
d_gene: TRBD1
v_gene: TRBV5-1
abundance: .
CDR3aa: CASSLTPGQGLHSPLHF
CDR3nt: TGCGCCAGCAGCTTAACCCCGGGACAGGGATTACATTCACCCCTCCACTTT

len: 13
j_gene: TRBJ2-5
d_gene: .
v_gene: TRBV10-1
abundance: .
CDR3aa: CASQLTGTTSQYF
CDR3nt: TGCGCCAGCCAACTTACCGGGACAACTTCCCAGTACTTC

len: 14
j_gene: TRBJ1-2
d_gene: .
v_gene: TRBV13
abundance: .
CDR3aa: CASSPPVRRGGYTF
CDR3nt: TGTGCCAGCAGTCCCCCGGTTCGGCGCGGTGGCTACACCTTC

len: 16
j_gene: TRBJ1-3
d_gene: .
v_gene: TRBV4-1
abundance: .
CDR3aa: CASSQITSWARNTIYF
CDR3nt: TGCGCCAGCAGTCAAATTACAAGTTGGGCACGAAACACCATATATTTT

len: 17
j_gene: TRBJ1-1
d_gene: .
v_gene: TRBV12-5
abundance: .
CDR3aa: CASGLVLPFEMNTEAFF
CDR3nt: TGTGCTAGTGGTTTGGTACTCCCCTTCGAAATGAACACTGAAGCTTTCTTT

len: 15
j_gene: TRBJ2-5
d_gene: .
v_gene: TRBV4-1
abundance: .
CDR3aa: CATGEGGMGRETQYF
CDR3nt: TGCGCCACCGGCGAGGGAGGTATGGGACGAGAGACCCAGTACTTC

len: 17
j_gene: TRBJ2-5
d_gene: TRBD2
v_gene: TRBV7-2
abundance: .
CDR3aa: CASSLRLAGGLQETQYF
CDR3nt: TGTGCCAGCAGCTTAAGGCTAGCGGGGGGGCTTCAAGAGACCCAGTACTTC

len: 15
j_gene: TRBJ2-1
d_gene: TRBD2
v_gene: TRBV5-1
abundance: once
CDR3aa: CASSVLAGGVYEQFF
CDR3nt: TGCGCCAGCAGCGTATTAGCGGGGGGAGTCTATGAGCAGTTCTTC

len: 15
j_gene: TRBJ1-1
d_gene: TRBD1
v_gene: TRBV4-1
abundance: .
CDR3aa: CASRRGTGRDTEAFF
CDR3nt: TGCGCCAGCAGACGCGGGACAGGGAGGGACACTGAAGCTTTCTTT